The entry below gives a single T cell receptor beta chain sequence along with its context. The antigen is undetermined. Researchers ran the PCR with 60 Vbeta and 13 Jbeta primers. Generated by immunoSEQ multiplex PCR, the TCRdb table keeps only in-frame clones and is missing some. The sample yields about 170,000 clones, over 75% seen once. This sample is part of a study of cytomegalovirus exposure and HLA in healthy donors. Study background: The Caucasian-associated ancestry cluster held around 81% of approximately 400 genotyped donors. Findings of the study overall: In a later analysis, HLA-associated beta chains showed higher expansion and lower generation probabilities than comparable chains. Some V segments (TRBV6-2 and TRBV6-3 among them) were excluded as indistinguishable. The study listed some 160 cytomegalovirus-associated TCR beta chains.

V was shortened by 4 bases and J by 7 bases, with 17 bases between the two germline ends. Per the germline V gene, CDR1 is SGHRS and CDR2 is YFSETQ. The CDR3 is 14 amino acids. The rearrangement links TRBV5-1 to TRBJ1-2; the D is unclear. The specimen was PBMCs. This TCR derives from a male donor in good health and CMV-seronegative. The CDR3 region has the DNA TGCGCCAGCAGCCCCACCTCTACCCCTCCTGGCTACACCTTC. It specifies CASSPTSTPPGYTF.